Shown below are 14 T cell receptor beta chains from a single sample sequenced in a study of Graves' ophthalmopathy and Graves' hyperthyroidism. CDR3 regions of TCR beta were amplified from RNA transcripts. The first-round RT-PCR employed HTBI primers together with the Qiagen OneStep RT-PCR kit. A multiplex PCR was then performed as the second round. A single record per CDR3 protein comes from TCRdb applying MiXCR to the multiplex PCR reads. Among just over 400,000 distinct CDR3 sequences listed, 21% were seen once. Sequenced material: peripheral blood. These receptors all come from a woman younger than 30 with stable Graves' hyperthyroidism.

The chain carries TRBV19 and TRBJ2-2, with 7 bases identical to TRBD1. The germline CDR1 and CDR2 sequences are LNHDA and SQIVND (reference sequence). The CDR3 spans 15 residues. Unmatched junction bases numbered 8, after V lost 6 bases and J lost 4 bases. CDR3 coding DNA: TGTGCCAGTAGCCGTCAGGGGGAGATCACCGGGGAGCTGTTTTTT. Translating it yields CASSRQGEITGELFF.

The genes are TRBV30 and TRBJ2-5, with D perhaps matching TRBD1 (6 bases). Between the trimmed V and J ends, which lost 4 bases and 5 bases, there was a span of 11 bases. Germline V gene sequence: CDR1 GTSNPN, CDR2 SVGIG (reference sequence). The CDR3 has 12 amino acids. The CDR3 sequence is CAWTNRVETQYF. In DNA, the CDR3 is TGTGCCTGGACAAACAGGGTTGAGACCCAGTACTTC.

This clonotype was recorded many times. The chain has TRBV6-2 or TRBV6-3 and TRBJ1-1; D not resolved. Germline V gives CDR1 MNHEY, CDR2 SVGEGT. Trimming stripped 2 bases from V and 0 bases from J, with 10 bases between. The CDR3 is 15 residues long. CDR3 amino acids: CASSYGVDLNTEAFF. CDR3 nucleotide sequence: TGTGCCAGCAGTTACGGAGTAGATTTGAACACTGAAGCTTTCTTT.

This clonotype has at least ten counts. The chain employs TRBV6-2 or TRBV6-3 and TRBJ2-7; the D gene could be TRBD1 or TRBD2 (5 bases each). The CDR3 runs to 13 residues. The V gene's germline CDR1 is MNHEY and CDR2 SVGEGT. V was shortened by 7 bases and J by 12 bases, with 22 bases between the two germline ends. The CDR3 protein is CASTRGVGTWLYF. The CDR3 nucleotides read TGTGCCAGCACGAGAGGGGTGGGGACCTGGCTGTACTTC.

This clonotype has ten or more counts. The chain recombines TRBV12-3 or TRBV12-4 with TRBJ1-1; a possible D gene is TRBD1 (6 bases). The CDR3 sequence is 12 residues long. V was shortened by 6 bases and J by 6 bases, with 11 bases between the two germline ends. The CDR3 sequence is CASRRTGSEAFF. CDR3 sequence (DNA): TGTGCCAGCAGAAGAACAGGGTCTGAAGCTTTCTTT.

The CDR3 loop is CSAASPTGELFF. The CDR3 DNA is TGCAGTGCAGCCTCGCCTACCGGGGAGCTGTTTTTT. The chain combines TRBV20-1 with TRBJ2-2, with D unclear. Deletions cut 6 bases from V and 5 bases from J, with 10 bases between. Germline CDR1 reads DFQATT; CDR2 reads SNEGSKA (reference sequence). CDR3 size: 12 residues.

The J gene is TRBJ2-5, the V gene TRBV7-3; 13 bases match TRBD2. The CDR3 runs to 15 residues. Germline CDR1 reads SGHTA; CDR2 reads FQGTGA. Unmatched junction bases numbered 8, after V lost 5 bases and J lost 8 bases. DNA for the CDR3: TGTGCCAGCAGCCCTGGACTAGCGGGGGCAGATACCCAGTACTTC. It translates to CASSPGLAGADTQYF.

This clonotype was counted between two and nine times. The chain uses TRBV20-1 and TRBJ1-2; 10 bases are a match to TRBD1. Germline CDR1 DFQATT, CDR2 SNEGSKA (reference sequence). With 3 bases clipped from V and 7 bases from J, the junction kept 5 bases outside the gene matches. The CDR3 consists of 13 residues. The chain's CDR3 is CSARDRGGSGYTF. The CDR3 coding sequence is TGCAGTGCTAGGGACAGGGGGGGGAGTGGCTACACCTTC.

Worth noting for this clonotype: Sequence at one end of the junction differs from germline and may be a read error. The rearrangement uses TRBV7-2 and TRBJ2-4; 7 nucleotides match TRBD1. The CDR3 sequence is 14 residues long. Germline V lookup: CDR1 SGHTA, CDR2 FQGNSA. CDR3 region: CASSFARGGSIKYF. CDR3 DNA: TGTGCCAGCAGCTTCGCGAGAGGGGGCAGCATTAAGTACTTC. The variable domain in full, completed from reference TRBV7-2 and TRBJ2-4, reads GAGVSQSPSNKVTEKGKDVELRCDPISGHTALYWYRQSLGQGLEFLIYFQGNSAPDKSGLPSDRFSAERTGGSVSTLTIQRTQQEDSAVYLCASSFARGGSIKYFGAGTRLSVL.

This clonotype has at least ten counts. The V and J genes are TRBV5-1 and TRBJ2-7; D is uncertain. Trimming cost V 0 bases and J 4 bases, with 11 bases left between them. There are 14 residues in the CDR3. CDR1 and CDR2 from the germline V gene are SGHRS and YFSETQ. CDR3 sequence (DNA): TGCGCCAGCAGCTTGGAACAGCAAGCATACGAGCAGTACTTC. This gives the protein CASSLEQQAYEQYF.

A note on this clonotype: A much bigger clone sits one base away, suggesting this may be a read error. This rearrangement joins TRBV27 to TRBJ2-1, with 14 positions matching TRBD2. The CDR3 consists of 20 residues. The germline CDR1 and CDR2 sequences are MNHEY and SMNVEV (reference sequence). The CDR3 nucleotides read TGTGCCAGCAGTTCCCGGACTAGCGGGAGGTCCCGGGGCTCCTACAATGAGAAGTTCTTC. This gives the protein CASSSRTSGRSRGSYNEKFF.

This clonotype was counted ten times or more. The chain has TRBV12-3 or TRBV12-4 and TRBJ2-7; 8 bases agree with TRBD2. The CDR3 has 16 residues. Trimming took 3 bases from V and 0 from J; bases not matched to a gene: 7. CDR3 protein: CASSLGSGASSYEQYF. The CDR3 DNA is TGTGCCAGCAGTTTGGGTAGCGGGGCGAGCTCCTACGAGCAGTACTTC.

This clonotype was observed many times. This chain uses TRBV6-2 or TRBV6-3 with TRBJ2-5; TRBD2 matches 12 bases. Trimming removed 7 bases from V and 9 bases from J; junction bases left unmatched: 15. This CDR3 has 16 amino acids. Germline V CDR1 and CDR2: MNHEY, SVGEGT. The CDR3 protein is CASTTPTSGGRIAQYF. CDR3 DNA: TGTGCCAGCACCACACCGACTAGCGGGGGACGAATAGCCCAGTACTTC.

This clonotype was counted many times. This rearrangement joins TRBV20-1 to TRBJ1-5; the D gene is possibly TRBD1 (6 bases). The length of the CDR3 is 13 residues. The V and J ends lost 2 bases and 1 base respectively, with 6 bases between them. The germline CDR1 and CDR2 sequences are DFQATT and SNEGSKA (reference sequence). CDR3 in amino acids: CSARQGSNQPQHF. DNA of the CDR3: TGCAGTGCTAGACAGGGGAGCAATCAGCCCCAGCATTTT.